One sample yielded the 7 T cell receptor beta chains listed below, sequenced in a study of identical twins. MiXCR, run by TCRdb on the 5' RACE reads, gives a single entry per CDR3 protein. The table includes around 240,000 distinct CDR3 sequences, roughly 7% detected once. These records were also assigned to another study, of yellow fever vaccine responses in identical twins.

Material for sequencing was memory (CD45RO+) T cells sorted from blood. The receptors derive from a woman in her late teens or twenties in good health.

The table lists this clonotype with many counts. This sequence joins TRBV5-1 and TRBJ1-5, with a weak D call TRBD1 (5 bases). Trimming cost V 0 bases and J 0 bases, with 7 bases left between them. The germline V gene encodes CDR1 SGHRS and CDR2 YFSETQ. The CDR3 is 15 amino acids. The CDR3 DNA reads as TGCGCCAGCAGCTTGGGGGACCATAGCAATCAGCCCCAGCATTTT. This codes for CASSLGDHSNQPQHF.

The chain couples TRBV7-9 to TRBJ2-7; 8 nucleotides agree with TRBD1. This CDR3 contains 15 residues. With 3 bases clipped from V and 0 bases from J, the junction kept 4 bases outside the gene matches. Germline V gene lookup returns CDR1 SEHNR and CDR2 FQNEAQ (reference sequence). CDR3 in DNA: TGTGCCAGCAGCTTTCGGACAGGGTCCTCCTACGAGCAGTACTTC. Translation gives CASSFRTGSSYEQYF.

This clonotype was seen repeatedly, ten times or more. The genes are TRBV12-3 or TRBV12-4 and TRBJ1-1, with TRBD1 as a possible D gene (5 bases). The CDR3 loop spans 13 amino acids. Trimming cost V 4 bases and J 1 base, with 7 bases left between them. The CDR3 DNA reads as TGTGCCAGCAGTTGGGGGAGGAACACTGAAGCTTTCTTT. Translated: CASSWGRNTEAFF.

The chain employs TRBV5-1 and TRBJ2-3; 11 bases align to TRBD1. J gave up 6 bases and V 6 bases, and 15 bases lay outside the gene matches. This CDR3 is 17 amino acids long. CDR1 and CDR2 (germline): SGHRS, YFSETQ. The CDR3, as DNA: TGCGCCAGCACCAACCCGCCCGGGACAGGGGGGGATGATACGCAGTATTTT. The encoded protein is CASTNPPGTGGDDTQYF. Complete variable domain (other parts from reference TRBV5-1 and TRBJ2-3): KAGVTQTPRYLIKTRGQQVTLSCSPISGHRSVSWYQQTPGQGLQFLFEYFSETQRNKGNFPGRFSGRQFSNSRSEMNVSTLELGDSALYLCASTNPPGTGGDDTQYFGPGTRLTVL.

The chain joins TRBV28 to TRBJ2-2; TRBD1 aligns across 11 bases. CDR3 length equals 15 residues. Germline CDR1 MDHEN, CDR2 SYDVKM. The junction had 5 bases not matched to a gene; V was cut back by 4 bases and J by 7 bases. CDR3 bases: TGTGCCAGCAGTTGGACAGGGGGCAAGATCGGGGAGCTGTTTTTT. Translated, it gives CASSWTGGKIGELFF.

This clonotype has a count of ten or more. V gene TRBV5-1 combines with J gene TRBJ2-3; D call uncertain. The ends were cut back, 6 bases at V and 2 bases at J, with 13 bases in the middle. This CDR3 is 14 amino acids long. Germline CDR1 and CDR2: SGHRS and YFSETQ. CDR3 protein: CASTYGLLTDTQYF. CDR3 bases: TGCGCCAGCACCTATGGGCTCCTCACAGATACGCAGTATTTT. The full variable domain, rest sourced from reference TRBV5-1 and TRBJ2-3, is KAGVTQTPRYLIKTRGQQVTLSCSPISGHRSVSWYQQTPGQGLQFLFEYFSETQRNKGNFPGRFSGRQFSNSRSEMNVSTLELGDSALYLCASTYGLLTDTQYFGPGTRLTVL.

This chain connects TRBV5-4 to TRBJ1-1; TRBD1 matches 8 bases. The CDR3 runs to 15 residues. J gave up 7 bases and V 0 bases, and 8 bases lay outside the gene matches. Germline loops: CDR1 SGHNT, CDR2 YYREEE (reference sequence). This CDR3 reads CASSLGTGIEGEAFF. CDR3 nucleotide sequence: TGTGCCAGCAGCTTGGGGACAGGGATTGAAGGTGAAGCTTTCTTT.